The 21 T cell receptor beta chains below all came from one sample that was sequenced in a study of blood T cell repertoires in COVID-19 (dated by TCRdb to 2018 to 2020). Library prep was done by the immunoSEQ multiplex PCR assay. In TCRdb, the immuneACCESS table is reduced to in-frame sequences with V and J assigned. These tables do not hold every clone; where another copy was compared, an unresolved V gene accounts for under half, and the others remain unexplained. This sample comprises just over 650,000 clones, about 87% of them detected only once. Over 0.2% of the sample goes to the ten largest clones. Sequences were obtained from peripheral blood. These TCRs come from a woman aged 18-29 years with acute or convalescent COVID-19.

The chain joins TRBV7-9 to TRBJ2-3; 7 nucleotides match TRBD1. The CDR3 covers 18 residues. Germline V CDR1 and CDR2: SEHNR, FQNEAQ (reference sequence). The ends lost 1 base at V and 0 bases at J; junction bases unmatched: 10. CDR3 nucleotide sequence: TGTGCCAGCAGCTTAGAGGGGGCCGGGACACCTAGCACAGATACGCAGTATTTT. Its protein is CASSLEGAGTPSTDTQYF.

The rearrangement uses TRBV6-5 and TRBJ2-1; 10 bases map to TRBD1. Germline assignment: CDR1 MNHEY and CDR2 SVGAGI. The CDR3 spans 14 residues. V lost 7 bases and J lost 4; bases outside the gene matches: 4. This chain's CDR3 is CASKGTGEYNEQFF. Here the CDR3 DNA reads TGTGCCAGCAAGGGGACAGGGGAATACAATGAGCAGTTCTTC.

V gene TRBV12-5 combines with J gene TRBJ1-1; D call uncertain. This CDR3 has 14 amino acids. The V gene's germline CDR1 is LGHNT and CDR2 FRNRAP. The germline V and J ends were trimmed by 3 bases and 7 bases, with 15 bases remaining between them. The CDR3 sequence: CASGLINLEFEAFF. CDR3 DNA sequence: TGTGCTAGTGGTTTAATTAATCTGGAGTTTGAAGCTTTCTTT.

The chain has TRBV5-1 and TRBJ2-2; TRBD2 matches at 14 bases. Trimming removed 4 bases from V and 4 bases from J; junction bases left unmatched: 3. The CDR3 covers 16 residues. Germline CDR1 is SGHRS and CDR2 is YFSETQ. In DNA, the CDR3 is TGCGCCAGCAGCACCGGACTAGCGGGGGGCACCGGGGAGCTGTTTTTT. Translating gives CASSTGLAGGTGELFF.

There are a few counts of this clone. The chain uses TRBV4-1 and TRBJ2-7; possibly TRBD1 for D (6 bases). Germline V gives CDR1 MGHRA, CDR2 YSYEKL. Trimming took off 4 bases at V and 5 bases at J, with 9 bases between the two ends. CDR3 size: 12 residues. This CDR3 reads CASSPGVHEQYF. Here the CDR3 DNA reads TGCGCCAGCAGCCCAGGGGTTCACGAGCAGTACTTC.

This chain connects TRBV2 to TRBJ1-2; D not resolved. Deletions cut 3 bases from V and 4 bases from J, with 6 bases between. Germline CDR1 reads SNHLY; CDR2 reads FYNNEI. The CDR3 loop spans 12 amino acids. As DNA, the CDR3 is TGTGCCAGCAGTGACAGGCCCTATGGCTACACCTTC. Encoded protein: CASSDRPYGYTF.

V and J are TRBV7-8 and TRBJ2-3; a weak D match, TRBD1 (5 bases). This CDR3 is built from 14 residues. Trimming shortened V by 1 base and J by 6 bases, and 11 bases separated the two germline ends. Germline assignment: CDR1 SGHVS and CDR2 FQNEAQ. In nucleotides, the CDR3 is TGTGCCAGCAGCTTAGGGGGCGGAGCGGATACGCAGTATTTT. Protein: CASSLGGGADTQYF.

The gene calls are TRBV2 and TRBJ1-1; D is unresolved. The germline V gene has CDR1 SNHLY and CDR2 FYNNEI. Trimming stripped 8 bases from V and 5 bases from J, with 21 bases between. CDR3 length: 15 amino acids. Written as DNA, the CDR3 is TGTGCCAGCGATACCGAGGAGGAGGGAGGGACTGAAGCTTTCTTT. This gives the protein CASDTEEEGGTEAFF.

This chain links TRBV25-1 with TRBJ1-2, with D perhaps TRBD1 (6 bases). The CDR3 extends over 13 amino acids. The V end lost 4 bases, the J end lost 5 bases, and 11 bases lay between the germline ends. CDR1 and CDR2 (germline): MGHDK, SYGVNS. CDR3 sequence reads: CASSAGQIYGYTF. For the CDR3, the DNA is TGTGCCAGCAGTGCCGGACAGATTTATGGCTACACCTTC.

The J gene is TRBJ2-1, the V gene TRBV5-8; 8 positions match TRBD2. This CDR3 comprises 13 residues. Germline values: CDR1 SGHTS, CDR2 YDEGEE. For the CDR3, the DNA is TGTGCACGGGAGGGGGAATCGGGGAATGAGCAGTTCTTC. This encodes CAREGESGNEQFF.

This chain joins TRBV29-1 and TRBJ2-2, with 8 positions matching TRBD1. Germline CDR1 is SQVTM and CDR2 is ANQGSEA. The CDR3 has 12 amino acids. V lost 5 bases to trimming and J lost 6 bases; unmatched junction nucleotides: 2. The CDR3 region is CSVQQGAGELFF. The CDR3 bases are TGCAGCGTTCAACAGGGGGCCGGGGAGCTGTTTTTT.

Worth noting for this clone: Other DNA sequences within the sample encode an identical CDR3. The chain employs TRBV28 and TRBJ1-5; no definite D call. Germline CDR1 reads MDHEN; CDR2 reads SYDVKM. V lost 6 bases to trimming and J lost 0 bases, with 9 bases between them. This CDR3 region has 14 residues. CDR3 DNA sequence: TGTGCCAGCAGCCTCAGAGGTAGCAATCAGCCCCAGCATTTT. As protein: CASSLRGSNQPQHF.

The chain carries TRBV18 and TRBJ1-2; D unclear. Germline loops: CDR1 KGHSH, CDR2 LQKENI. Trimming shortened V by 3 bases and J by 6 bases, and 20 bases separated the two germline ends. The length of the CDR3 is 16 residues. The DNA of the CDR3 is TGTGCCAGCTCACCCCCGCGATTCTCTCCCCGAGATGGCTACACCTTC. It codes for CASSPPRFSPRDGYTF.

The gene calls are TRBV7-9 and TRBJ2-7, with D tentatively TRBD2 (6 bases). With 3 bases removed from V and 5 bases from J, the gap between germline ends came to 14 bases. The CDR3 has 14 amino acids. Germline loops: CDR1 SEHNR, CDR2 FQNEAQ (reference sequence). The CDR3 DNA reads TGTGCCAGCAGCTTTGCCCCGGGGGATCACGAGCAGTACTTC. Translation: CASSFAPGDHEQYF.

This clone was seen a few times. The rearrangement links TRBV6-5 to TRBJ1-1, with D possibly TRBD1 on 5 matching bases. CDR1 and CDR2 (germline): MNHEY, SVGAGI. Trimming shortened V by 7 bases and J by 1 base, and 10 bases separated the two germline ends. The CDR3 is made up of 13 amino acids. The CDR3 region has the DNA TGTGCCAGCACTTTGCAGGGGAACACTGAAGCTTTCTTT. Its translation: CASTLQGNTEAFF.

This clone appeared a single time. The chain uses TRBV12-5 and TRBJ1-2, with D tentatively TRBD1 (5 bases). The CDR3 has 11 amino acids. Trimming took off 6 bases at V and 5 bases at J, with 7 bases between the two ends. Germline-derived CDR1 and CDR2 are LGHNT and FRNRAP. The CDR3 here is CASGQGYGYTF. The CDR3 DNA is TGTGCTAGTGGGCAGGGATATGGCTACACCTTC.

The chain has TRBV7-2 and TRBJ1-6; D possibly corresponds to TRBD1 (5 bases). Germline V lookup: CDR1 SGHTA, CDR2 FQGNSA. V was clipped by 2 bases and J by 8 bases, with 10 bases between them. CDR3 length: 14 residues. The CDR3 is CASSLTWGDSPLHF. The CDR3 nucleotides are TGTGCCAGCAGCTTAACGTGGGGGGATTCACCCCTCCACTTT.

The J gene is TRBJ1-4, the V gene TRBV7-9; 8 bases are shared with TRBD1. The CDR3 consists of 12 residues. Unmatched junction bases numbered 2, after V lost 8 bases and J lost 6 bases. Germline V gene sequence: CDR1 SEHNR, CDR2 FQNEAQ (reference sequence). Here the CDR3 DNA reads TGTGCCAGCGACAGGGGCGATGAAAAACTGTTTTTT. Translating it yields CASDRGDEKLFF. Variable domain in full (rest from reference TRBV7-9 and TRBJ1-4): DTGVSQNPRHKITKRGQNVTFRCDPISEHNRLYWYRQTLGQGPEFLTYFQNEAQLEKSRLLSDRFSAERPKGSFSTLEIQRTEQGDSAMYLCASDRGDEKLFFGSGTQLSVL.

The table lists this clone with a count of one. In nucleotides, the CDR3 is TGTGCCAGCAGCTTGTGGGGCCGGAACACTGAAGCTTTCTTT. Its translation: CASSLWGRNTEAFF. The V gene is TRBV5-6, the J gene TRBJ1-1; maybe TRBD1 (5 bases). The CDR3 is 14 amino acids. Germline V gives CDR1 SGHDT, CDR2 YYEEEE. V lost 1 base and J 1 base, leaving 8 bases between the germline ends. The full variable domain, its missing parts supplied by reference TRBV5-6 and TRBJ1-1, is DAGVTQSPTHLIKTRGQQVTLRCSPKSGHDTVSWYQQALGQGPQFIFQYYEEEERQRGNFPDRFSGHQFPNYSSELNVNALLLGDSALYLCASSLWGRNTEAFFGQGTRLTVV.

This CDR3 reads CSARQGETEAFF. The DNA of the CDR3 is TGCAGCGCTAGACAGGGGGAGACTGAAGCTTTCTTT. The chain has TRBV29-1 and TRBJ1-1, with 9 bases lining up with TRBD1. Germline values: CDR1 SQVTM, CDR2 ANQGSEA. J was trimmed by 5 bases and V by 7 bases; bases with no gene match: 5. The CDR3 is 12 amino acids.

The V gene is TRBV15, the J gene TRBJ2-2; 10 positions agree with TRBD2. The CDR3 is made up of 15 amino acids. Germline loops: CDR1 LNHNV, CDR2 YYDKDF (reference sequence). The ends lost 7 bases at V and 6 bases at J; junction bases unmatched: 8. DNA for the CDR3: TGTGCCACCACGAGAGCGGGGGGGCTTTCCGGGGAGCTGTTTTTT. Amino acid sequence: CATTRAGGLSGELFF.